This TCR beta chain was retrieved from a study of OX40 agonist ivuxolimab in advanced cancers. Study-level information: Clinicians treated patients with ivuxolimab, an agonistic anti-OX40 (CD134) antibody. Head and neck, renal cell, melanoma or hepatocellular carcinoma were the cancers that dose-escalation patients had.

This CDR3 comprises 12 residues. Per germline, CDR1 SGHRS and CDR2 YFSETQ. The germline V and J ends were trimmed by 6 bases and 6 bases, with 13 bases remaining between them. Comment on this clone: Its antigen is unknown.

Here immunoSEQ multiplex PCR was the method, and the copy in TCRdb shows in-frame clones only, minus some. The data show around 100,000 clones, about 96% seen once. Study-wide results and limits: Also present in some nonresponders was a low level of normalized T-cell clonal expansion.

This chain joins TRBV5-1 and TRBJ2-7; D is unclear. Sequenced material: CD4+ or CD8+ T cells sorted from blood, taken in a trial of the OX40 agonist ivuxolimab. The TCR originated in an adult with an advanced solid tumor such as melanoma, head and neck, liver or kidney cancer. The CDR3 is CASKGSEVEQYF. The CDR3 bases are TGCGCCAGCAAAGGGTCTGAGGTCGAGCAGTACTTC.